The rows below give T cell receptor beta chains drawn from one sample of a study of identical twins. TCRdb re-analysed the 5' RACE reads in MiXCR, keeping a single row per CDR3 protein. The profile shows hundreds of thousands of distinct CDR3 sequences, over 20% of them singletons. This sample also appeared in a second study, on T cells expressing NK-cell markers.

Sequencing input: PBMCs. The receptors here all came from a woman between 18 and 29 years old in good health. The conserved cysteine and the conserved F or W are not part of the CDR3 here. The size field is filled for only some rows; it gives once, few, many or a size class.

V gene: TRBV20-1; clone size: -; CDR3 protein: SARADSGNQPQH
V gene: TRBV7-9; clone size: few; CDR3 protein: ASSSEGTGVEKLF
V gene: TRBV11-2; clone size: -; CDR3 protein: ASSFPRTSGRAPDTQY
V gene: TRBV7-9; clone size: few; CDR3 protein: ASSLASDAYEQY
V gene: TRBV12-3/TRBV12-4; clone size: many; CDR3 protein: ASRGTEAF
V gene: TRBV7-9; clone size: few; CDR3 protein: ASSPQNPPTDTQY
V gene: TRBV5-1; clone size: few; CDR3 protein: ASSLVAGFTDEQY
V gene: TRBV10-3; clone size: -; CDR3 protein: AIRPGTSGADTQY
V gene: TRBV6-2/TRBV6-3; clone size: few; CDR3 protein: ASRITYPFYNEQF
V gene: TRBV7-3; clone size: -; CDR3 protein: ASSLFRWGEQY
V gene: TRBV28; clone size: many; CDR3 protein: ASSFGQEPYNEQF
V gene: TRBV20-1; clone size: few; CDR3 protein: SVPPGAKGTEAF
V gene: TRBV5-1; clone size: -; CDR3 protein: ASRLAGGPLREQY
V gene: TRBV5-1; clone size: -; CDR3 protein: ASSLERQGNTGELF
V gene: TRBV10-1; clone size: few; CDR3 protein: ASSENLGDEQY